The source of this T cell receptor (beta chain) is a study of prognosis after radiotherapy for stage I lung cancer. Overall study context: Roughly seven patients presented with squamous cell carcinoma, roughly eleven with adenocarcinoma.

Starting from genomic DNA, TCR beta CDR3 was amplified through two-round multiplex PCR. Gene-specific primers for each TRBV and TRBJ gene drove first-round PCR. For its second round, the PCR relied on universal primers. TCRdb reprocessed the multiplex PCR reads via MiXCR and lists one record per CDR3 protein. The table shows around 30,000 distinct CDR3 sequences, with about 29% occurring only once. This clonotype was seen at least ten times. After removal of 0 bases from V and 9 bases from J, the junction contained 4 bases not matched to a gene. Germline CDR1 reads GTSNPN; CDR2 reads SVGIG (reference sequence). This CDR3 region has 12 residues.

This TCR was sampled from a donor at least 50 years old with non-small cell lung cancer. The rearrangement joins TRBV30 to TRBJ1-1; 7 bases match TRBD1. The source was PBMCs, collected before or after stereotactic body radiation therapy (not recorded which). The CDR3 DNA reads as TGTGCCTGGAGTGTAAAGAGGGGGCAAGCTTTCTTT. Protein product: CAWSVKRGQAFF. Looking up the rest from reference TRBV30 and TRBJ1-1 gives the full variable domain: SQTIHQWPATLVQPVGSPLSLECTVEGTSNPNLYWYRQAAGRGLQLLFYSVGIGQISSEVPQNLSASRPQDRQFILSSKKLLLSDSGFYLCAWSVKRGQAFFGQGTRLTVV.